The rows below give T cell receptor beta chains drawn from one sample of a study of CD8 T cells in Susac syndrome. TCRdb recomputed calls from the immunoSEQ multiplex PCR reads with MiXCR, one row per CDR3 protein. The table includes about 300,000 distinct CDR3 sequences, around 89% detected once. Sequenced: CD8+ T cells from PBMCs. These receptors originate from a human donor with multiple sclerosis. CDR3s include the opening cysteine and the closing phenylalanine or tryptophan. D genes are given only for firm matches. Size values are once, few and many counts, or a class for expanded clones, and some rows have none.

d_gene: -; len: 14; j_gene: TRBJ2-5; v_gene: TRBV27; abundance: few; CDR3aa: CASSLWGAGKTQYF; CDR3nt: TGTGCCAGCAGTTTGTGGGGGGCGGGAAAGACCCAGTACTTC
d_gene: -; len: 13; j_gene: TRBJ2-7; v_gene: TRBV20-1; abundance: -; CDR3aa: CSAPLGWTYEQYF; CDR3nt: TGCAGTGCCCCACTAGGTTGGACCTACGAGCAGTACTTC
d_gene: -; len: 15; j_gene: TRBJ1-1; v_gene: TRBV20-1; abundance: -; CDR3aa: CSAFPHGTPYTEAFF; CDR3nt: TGCAGTGCTTTCCCCCATGGGACACCGTACACTGAAGCTTTCTTT
d_gene: -; len: 13; j_gene: TRBJ1-1; v_gene: TRBV20-1; abundance: -; CDR3aa: CSARDLENTEAFF; CDR3nt: TGCAGTGCTAGAGATCTGGAGAACACTGAAGCTTTCTTT
d_gene: -; len: 12; j_gene: TRBJ2-2; v_gene: TRBV29-1; abundance: -; CDR3aa: CSVPQGSGELFF; CDR3nt: TGCAGCGTTCCCCAGGGTTCCGGGGAGCTGTTTTTT
d_gene: TRBD1; len: 15; j_gene: TRBJ2-7; v_gene: TRBV18; abundance: -; CDR3aa: CASSPLDRAGYEQYF; CDR3nt: TGTGCCAGCTCACCACTGGACAGGGCCGGCTACGAGCAGTACTTC
d_gene: TRBD2; len: 17; j_gene: TRBJ2-3; v_gene: TRBV4-2; abundance: -; CDR3aa: CASSPQLAGGPADTQYF; CDR3nt: TGTGCCAGCAGCCCACAACTAGCGGGGGGGCCAGCAGATACGCAGTATTTT
d_gene: -; len: 15; j_gene: TRBJ2-6; v_gene: TRBV6-2/TRBV6-3; abundance: -; CDR3aa: CASSHGDSGANVLTF; CDR3nt: TGTGCCAGCAGCCACGGGGACTCTGGGGCCAACGTCCTGACTTTC
d_gene: TRBD2; len: 15; j_gene: TRBJ2-7; v_gene: TRBV30; abundance: -; CDR3aa: CAWSPYASGTFEQYF; CDR3nt: TGTGCCTGGAGCCCCTATGCTAGCGGGACGTTCGAGCAGTACTTC
d_gene: TRBD2; len: 17; j_gene: TRBJ2-1; v_gene: TRBV12-3/TRBV12-4; abundance: -; CDR3aa: CASSSARVAGVGNEQFF; CDR3nt: TGTGCCAGCAGTTCTGCACGGGTAGCGGGAGTTGGCAATGAGCAGTTCTTC
d_gene: TRBD2; len: 17; j_gene: TRBJ2-1; v_gene: TRBV7-9; abundance: -; CDR3aa: CASSSVVGLAQKNEQFF; CDR3nt: TGTGCCAGCAGCTCAGTGGTGGGACTAGCTCAAAAAAATGAGCAGTTCTTC
d_gene: TRBD1; len: 15; j_gene: TRBJ2-7; v_gene: TRBV23-1; abundance: -; CDR3aa: CASSQSMDRGYEQYF; CDR3nt: TGCGCCAGCAGTCAATCGATGGACAGGGGCTACGAGCAGTACTTC
d_gene: -; len: 15; j_gene: TRBJ2-5; v_gene: TRBV12-3/TRBV12-4; abundance: -; CDR3aa: CASTLSTGFQETQYF; CDR3nt: TGTGCCAGCACCCTCTCGACAGGCTTTCAAGAGACCCAGTACTTC
d_gene: -; len: 14; j_gene: TRBJ1-1; v_gene: TRBV15; abundance: once; CDR3aa: CATSRVQPNTEAFF; CDR3nt: TGTGCCACCAGCAGAGTACAACCGAACACTGAAGCTTTCTTT
d_gene: -; len: 17; j_gene: TRBJ2-2; v_gene: TRBV11-3; abundance: -; CDR3aa: CASSPPQLRGYTGELFF; CDR3nt: TGTGCCAGCAGCCCCCCTCAGCTCCGGGGGTACACCGGGGAGCTGTTTTTT
d_gene: -; len: 13; j_gene: TRBJ2-7; v_gene: TRBV27; abundance: -; CDR3aa: CASSFHSPYERYF; CDR3nt: TGTGCCAGCAGTTTCCATAGCCCCTACGAGCGGTACTTC
d_gene: -; len: 15; j_gene: TRBJ1-1; v_gene: TRBV6-2/TRBV6-3; abundance: -; CDR3aa: CASSYTLGGRTEAFF; CDR3nt: TGTGCCAGCAGTTACACCCTCGGAGGGCGCACTGAAGCTTTCTTT
d_gene: TRBD1; len: 17; j_gene: TRBJ1-2; v_gene: TRBV5-1; abundance: -; CDR3aa: CASSLGPQQGLDYGYTF; CDR3nt: TGCGCCAGCAGCTTGGGACCCCAACAGGGGTTGGACTATGGCTACACCTTC
d_gene: -; len: 12; j_gene: TRBJ1-2; v_gene: TRBV12-3/TRBV12-4; abundance: -; CDR3aa: CASNQANYGYTF; CDR3nt: TGTGCCAGCAACCAGGCTAACTATGGCTACACCTTC
d_gene: TRBD2; len: 14; j_gene: TRBJ2-5; v_gene: TRBV20-1; abundance: -; CDR3aa: CSARPGLAQETQYF; CDR3nt: TGCAGTGCTAGACCGGGACTAGCCCAAGAGACCCAGTACTTC
d_gene: -; len: 16; j_gene: TRBJ1-1; v_gene: TRBV27; abundance: -; CDR3aa: CASSLTWTAMNTEAFF; CDR3nt: TGTGCCAGCAGTTTAACTTGGACCGCTATGAACACTGAAGCTTTCTTT
d_gene: TRBD2; len: 15; j_gene: TRBJ2-5; v_gene: TRBV6-1; abundance: once; CDR3aa: CASSLSIGEGGTQYF; CDR3nt: TGTGCCAGCTCACTCAGCATAGGGGAGGGAGGGACCCAGTACTTC
d_gene: -; len: 18; j_gene: TRBJ2-1; v_gene: TRBV24-1; abundance: -; CDR3aa: CATSDLNPRMASGNEQFF; CDR3nt: TGTGCCACCAGTGACCTCAACCCCCGAATGGCCTCAGGCAATGAGCAGTTCTTC
d_gene: -; len: 13; j_gene: TRBJ2-7; v_gene: TRBV7-9; abundance: -; CDR3aa: CASSFATSYEQYF; CDR3nt: TGTGCCAGCAGCTTTGCCACGTCCTACGAGCAGTACTTC
d_gene: -; len: 15; j_gene: TRBJ2-7; v_gene: TRBV13; abundance: -; CDR3aa: CASSLMTGSSYEQYF; CDR3nt: TGTGCCAGCAGCCTAATGACAGGTTCCTCCTACGAGCAGTACTTC
d_gene: -; len: 16; j_gene: TRBJ2-3; v_gene: TRBV3-1; abundance: -; CDR3aa: CASSHRGVGVPDTQYF; CDR3nt: TGTGCCAGCAGCCACAGGGGGGTTGGGGTCCCAGATACGCAGTATTTT
d_gene: -; len: 16; j_gene: TRBJ2-2; v_gene: TRBV24-1; abundance: -; CDR3aa: CATSLAFQGRGGELFF; CDR3nt: TGTGCCACCAGTTTGGCGTTCCAGGGGCGAGGCGGGGAGCTGTTTTTT
d_gene: TRBD2; len: 15; j_gene: TRBJ2-7; v_gene: TRBV20-1; abundance: -; CDR3aa: CSAKGLAEVAYEQYF; CDR3nt: TGCAGTGCTAAGGGACTAGCGGAGGTGGCCTACGAGCAGTACTTC
d_gene: -; len: 14; j_gene: TRBJ1-1; v_gene: TRBV30; abundance: once; CDR3aa: CAWSVPAANTEAFF; CDR3nt: TGTGCCTGGAGTGTACCGGCAGCGAACACTGAAGCTTTCTTT
d_gene: -; len: 12; j_gene: TRBJ2-7; v_gene: TRBV29-1; abundance: -; CDR3aa: CSVLNRPYEQYF; CDR3nt: TGCAGCGTTCTCAACAGACCCTACGAGCAGTACTTC
d_gene: -; len: 17; j_gene: TRBJ2-4; v_gene: TRBV4-2; abundance: -; CDR3aa: CASSQLSFNLSKNIQYF; CDR3nt: TGTGCCAGCAGCCAACTCTCCTTTAACCTCTCCAAAAACATTCAGTACTTC
d_gene: TRBD1; len: 14; j_gene: TRBJ2-5; v_gene: TRBV20-1; abundance: -; CDR3aa: CSARGQEAQETQYF; CDR3nt: TGCAGTGCGCGGGGACAGGAGGCTCAAGAGACCCAGTACTTC
d_gene: -; len: 18; j_gene: TRBJ2-5; v_gene: TRBV28; abundance: -; CDR3aa: CASSWDLRAPSIQETQYF; CDR3nt: TGTGCCAGCAGCTGGGACCTCCGGGCCCCCTCCATACAAGAGACCCAGTACTTC
d_gene: TRBD2; len: 16; j_gene: TRBJ2-3; v_gene: TRBV4-2; abundance: -; CDR3aa: CASSQGAAGYTDTQYF; CDR3nt: TGTGCCAGCAGCCAAGGTGCAGCGGGATACACAGATACGCAGTATTTT
d_gene: -; len: 15; j_gene: TRBJ2-7; v_gene: TRBV27; abundance: -; CDR3aa: CASSLSGAPSYEQYF; CDR3nt: TGTGCCAGCAGTTTATCCGGGGCCCCGTCCTACGAGCAGTACTTC
d_gene: TRBD1; len: 15; j_gene: TRBJ1-2; v_gene: TRBV7-3; abundance: -; CDR3aa: CASSGTGGENYGYTF; CDR3nt: TGTGCCAGCAGCGGAACAGGGGGCGAAAACTATGGCTACACCTTC
d_gene: -; len: 13; j_gene: TRBJ2-1; v_gene: TRBV3-1; abundance: -; CDR3aa: CASSRTNYNEQFF; CDR3nt: TGTGCCAGCAGCCGAACTAATTACAATGAGCAGTTCTTC
d_gene: -; len: 18; j_gene: TRBJ2-7; v_gene: TRBV7-8; abundance: -; CDR3aa: CASSLGLAGSSLPYEQYF; CDR3nt: TGTGCCAGCAGCTTAGGTTTAGCCGGCAGCTCCCTTCCCTACGAGCAGTACTTC
d_gene: -; len: 14; j_gene: TRBJ2-5; v_gene: TRBV9; abundance: once; CDR3aa: CASSVNKGQETQYF; CDR3nt: TGTGCCAGCAGCGTTAATAAGGGACAAGAGACCCAGTACTTC
d_gene: TRBD2; len: 17; j_gene: TRBJ2-2; v_gene: TRBV24-1; abundance: -; CDR3aa: CATSDLTSGENTGELFF; CDR3nt: TGTGCCACCAGTGATCTGACTAGCGGGGAGAACACCGGGGAGCTGTTTTTT
d_gene: -; len: 14; j_gene: TRBJ1-1; v_gene: TRBV5-1; abundance: -; CDR3aa: CASSPASGRPEAFF; CDR3nt: TGCGCCAGCAGCCCCGCCTCCGGGCGGCCTGAAGCTTTCTTT
d_gene: -; len: 14; j_gene: TRBJ1-1; v_gene: TRBV7-9; abundance: -; CDR3aa: CASSNHNMNTEAFF; CDR3nt: TGTGCCAGCAGCAATCACAATATGAACACTGAAGCTTTCTTT
d_gene: TRBD2; len: 15; j_gene: TRBJ2-7; v_gene: TRBV7-2; abundance: -; CDR3aa: CASSPRTSGSHEQYF; CDR3nt: TGTGCCAGCAGCCCACGGACTAGCGGGAGCCACGAGCAGTACTTC
d_gene: TRBD1; len: 19; j_gene: TRBJ2-3; v_gene: TRBV7-9; abundance: -; CDR3aa: CASSQEGTGVFRGTDTQYF; CDR3nt: TGTGCCAGCAGCCAGGAGGGGACAGGGGTATTCCGCGGCACAGATACGCAGTATTTT
d_gene: TRBD2; len: 18; j_gene: TRBJ2-5; v_gene: TRBV20-1; abundance: -; CDR3aa: CSVPNRGLAGERQETQYF; CDR3nt: TGCAGTGTCCCCAATCGGGGACTAGCGGGAGAGCGGCAAGAGACCCAGTACTTC
d_gene: TRBD2; len: 14; j_gene: TRBJ2-6; v_gene: TRBV27; abundance: -; CDR3aa: CASGEGTGANVLTF; CDR3nt: TGTGCCAGCGGGGAGGGAACTGGGGCCAACGTCCTGACTTTC
d_gene: -; len: 13; j_gene: TRBJ1-5; v_gene: TRBV27; abundance: -; CDR3aa: CASSLFGDQPQHF; CDR3nt: TGTGCCAGCAGTTTATTTGGCGATCAGCCCCAGCATTTT
d_gene: TRBD2; len: 15; j_gene: TRBJ2-7; v_gene: TRBV3-1; abundance: -; CDR3aa: CASSQASGNSYEQYF; CDR3nt: TGTGCCAGCAGCCAAGCTAGCGGGAACTCCTACGAGCAGTACTTC
d_gene: -; len: 14; j_gene: TRBJ1-2; v_gene: TRBV10-1; abundance: -; CDR3aa: CASTPGAPFYGYTF; CDR3nt: TGCGCCAGCACCCCCGGGGCTCCCTTCTATGGCTACACCTTC
d_gene: -; len: 15; j_gene: TRBJ1-1; v_gene: TRBV7-9; abundance: -; CDR3aa: CASSPAMGGITEVFF; CDR3nt: TGTGCCAGCAGCCCTGCTATGGGGGGCATCACTGAAGTTTTCTTT